This entry describes one T cell receptor (beta chain). As yet, its antigen is unknown. RNA transcripts were the template for amplifying TCR beta CDR3 regions. Using the HTBI primer set, a first-round RT-PCR was run on the TCR CDR3. Each CDR3 protein gets one entry after TCRdb re-called the multiplex PCR reads with MiXCR. Of hundreds of thousands of distinct CDR3 sequences listed, around 15% were seen once; the top ten hold 10%. The source of the sample is a study of T cells in Graves' hyperthyroidism and ophthalmopathy. Notes on the study in general: Ophthalmopathy could be told apart from stable hyperthyroidism with a 13 V-J model.

Patients with uncontrolled infections, other autoimmune diseases, pregnancy or lactation were excluded. Clinicians diagnosed patients from clinical symptoms, serum thyroxine and TRAb, thyroid ultrasound and orbital computed tomography. The CDR3 sequence is 14 residues long. Germline assignment: CDR1 MGHDK and CDR2 SYGVNS. V lost 2 bases to trimming and J lost 10 bases, with 12 bases between them. The genes are TRBV25-1 and TRBJ1-6; D is uncertain. Sequencing was performed on blood. The sequence came from a woman between 18 and 29 years old with Graves' hyperthyroidism. CDR3 region: CASSEPEGWSPLHF. DNA of the CDR3: TGTGCCAGCAGTGAACCCGAGGGTTGGTCACCCCTCCACTTT.